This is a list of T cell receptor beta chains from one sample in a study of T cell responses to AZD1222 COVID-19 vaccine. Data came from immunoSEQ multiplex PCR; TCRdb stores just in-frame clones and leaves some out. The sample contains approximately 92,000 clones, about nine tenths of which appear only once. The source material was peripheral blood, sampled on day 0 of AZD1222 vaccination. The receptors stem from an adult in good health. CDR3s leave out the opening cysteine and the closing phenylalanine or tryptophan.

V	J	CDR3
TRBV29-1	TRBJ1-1	SVDVSPGTEAF
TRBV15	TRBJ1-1	ATSRDFGYNSNKEAF
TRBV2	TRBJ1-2	ASSPTRYGYT
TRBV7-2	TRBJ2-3	ASSLEATDTQY
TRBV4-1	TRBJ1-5	ASSQEGSNQPQH
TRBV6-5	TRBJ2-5	ASSYVITATQETQY
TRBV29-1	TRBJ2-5	SAGQGGWTQY
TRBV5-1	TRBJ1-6	ASSLAGIWNSPLH
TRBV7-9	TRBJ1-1	ASSWGGSDTEAF
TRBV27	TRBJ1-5	ATSGVGGQPQH
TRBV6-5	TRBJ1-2	ASSLGVGSYYGYT
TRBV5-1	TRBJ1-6	ASSFEWDNSPLH
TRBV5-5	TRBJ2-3	ASSLWGRSSGDTQY
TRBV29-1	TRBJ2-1	SAWGDYNEQF
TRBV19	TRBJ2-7	ASSISGRATYEQY
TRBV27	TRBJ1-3	ASSPNREVTSGNTIY
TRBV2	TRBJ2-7	ASAEATGELWQY
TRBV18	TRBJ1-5	ASSPRGGTNSNQPQH
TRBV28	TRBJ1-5	ASSLVGQPQH
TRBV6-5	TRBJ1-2	ASSYSMGTANYGYT
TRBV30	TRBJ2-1	AWSVGVGNSYNEQF
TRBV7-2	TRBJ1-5	ASSSQGGDQPQH
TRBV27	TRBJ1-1	ASRLMGPNTEAF
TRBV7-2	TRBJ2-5	ASSLVRSSGGETQY
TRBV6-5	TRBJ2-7	ASSYSRTGDSYEQY
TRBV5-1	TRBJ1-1	ASSLLPGQAEAF
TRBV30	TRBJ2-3	AWSWAGGTDTQY
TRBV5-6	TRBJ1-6	ASSSDGEYSYNSPLH
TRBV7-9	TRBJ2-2	ASSLDGANTGELF
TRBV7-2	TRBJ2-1	ASSNPPGQYNEQF
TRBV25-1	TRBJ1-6	ASSEQGHVEPLH
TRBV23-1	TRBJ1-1	ASSQRGNRLLAF
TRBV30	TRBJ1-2	AWSAGTGGNGYT
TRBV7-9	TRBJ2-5	ASSLLAGGETQY
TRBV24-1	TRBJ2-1	ATSSAGGPSEQF
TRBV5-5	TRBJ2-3	ASSLASGGALDTQY
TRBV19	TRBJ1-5	ASSIRGHGQPQH